This T cell receptor beta chain stems from a study of T cell repertoires and HLA-DP antigens. CD4+ cells expanded for roughly 16 days were restimulated 24 h with allogeneic-DPB1 HeLa cells. Stimulation used HeLa cells expressing transduced HLA-DPA1/DPB1, HLA-DM, invariant chain and CD80. CD4+ T cells, purified by negative selection, averaged 97.7% purity. Sequencing used immunoSEQ multiplex PCR; TCRdb keeps in-frame clones, though not all of them. This table holds around 3,600 clones, about 80% found once. The CDR3 spans 18 residues. Germline V gene data show CDR1 as SGHRS and CDR2 as YFSETQ. V lost 0 bases to trimming and J lost 1 base, with 18 bases between them. A single count supports this clone. Findings and limits, study-wide: The CD4+ repertoire was not split into naive and memory. Average cumulative frequency of previously undetected clones was 36.3% against one allele and under 60% against the other. Responder cells were total CD4+ cells with a HeLa antigen-presenting system.

The V gene is TRBV5-1, the J gene TRBJ2-3; D is uncertain. The specimen was CD137- CD4+ T cells from cultured PBMCs. The TCR was taken from a woman under 30 in good health and CMV-seronegative. This chain's CDR3 is CASSLEGSVAAGTDTQYF. Written as DNA, the CDR3 is TGCGCCAGCAGCTTGGAAGGGTCAGTGGCAGCCGGCACAGATACGCAGTATTTT.